This entry concerns a single T cell receptor beta chain. Profiling relied on immunoSEQ multiplex PCR, and the TCRdb table lists in-frame clones only, not all of them. The sample has 97,000 or so clones; around 89% are singletons. This record belongs to a study of OX40 agonist ivuxolimab in advanced cancers. This clonotype was obtained from an adult with an advanced solid tumor such as melanoma, head and neck, liver or kidney cancer. Source: CD4+ or CD8+ T cells sorted from blood, taken in a trial of the OX40 agonist ivuxolimab.

The CDR3 protein is CASSLLRTEAFF. As DNA, the CDR3 is TGTGCCAGCAGCCTTTTACGCACTGAAGCTTTCTTT. The chain joins TRBV6-1 to TRBJ1-1; D call uncertain. The CDR3 contains 12 residues. Per germline, CDR1 MNHNS and CDR2 SASEGT. The V and J ends lost 6 bases and 4 bases respectively, with 9 bases between them.